The sequence of this T cell receptor beta chain was determined in a study of cytomegalovirus exposure and HLA in healthy donors. Turning to the study itself: Of about 400 genotyped donors, roughly 81% clustered with self-reported Caucasian donors. General study points: A few of the chains that were CMV-associated were confirmed in vitro to be specific for CMV antigens. Certain indistinguishable V segments, among them TRBV6-2 and TRBV6-3, were excluded.

Unrecorded immune exposure was likely among donors, who were nominally healthy when sampled. Both 60 Vbeta primers and 13 Jbeta primers went into the PCR. Method: immunoSEQ multiplex PCR; TCRdb's copy keeps in-frame clones and lacks some. The table includes roughly 230,000 clones, 80% to 95% detected once. Only one count was recorded for this clone. What it recognizes is unknown. The CDR3 spans 16 residues. V shed 1 base and J 6 bases; nucleotides not matched to a gene: 7. Germline CDR1 and CDR2: SGHTA and FQGNSA. Sequencing was done on a sample of PBMCs. The sequence came from a girl aged 2 to 10 in good health and CMV-seronegative. The chain combines TRBV7-2 with TRBJ2-1, with 9 bases lining up with TRBD2. The DNA for the CDR3 is TGTGCCAGCAGCTTAGTGGCGGGAGGGCCTGGCAATGAGCAGTTCTTC. Its translation is CASSLVAGGPGNEQFF.